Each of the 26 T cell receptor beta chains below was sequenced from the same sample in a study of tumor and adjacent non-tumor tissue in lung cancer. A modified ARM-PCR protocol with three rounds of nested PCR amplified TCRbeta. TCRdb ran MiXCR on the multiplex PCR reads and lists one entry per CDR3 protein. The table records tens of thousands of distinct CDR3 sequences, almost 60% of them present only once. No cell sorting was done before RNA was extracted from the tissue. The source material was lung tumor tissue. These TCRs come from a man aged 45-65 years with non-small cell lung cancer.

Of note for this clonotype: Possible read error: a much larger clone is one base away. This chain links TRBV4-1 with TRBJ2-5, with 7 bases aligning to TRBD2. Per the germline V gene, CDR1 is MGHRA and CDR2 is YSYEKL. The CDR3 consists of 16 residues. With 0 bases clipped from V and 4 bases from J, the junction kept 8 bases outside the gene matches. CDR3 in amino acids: CASSQDKGLGVETQYF. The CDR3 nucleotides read TGCGCCAGCAGCCAAGATAAAGGACTAGGAGTAGAGACCCAGTACTTC.

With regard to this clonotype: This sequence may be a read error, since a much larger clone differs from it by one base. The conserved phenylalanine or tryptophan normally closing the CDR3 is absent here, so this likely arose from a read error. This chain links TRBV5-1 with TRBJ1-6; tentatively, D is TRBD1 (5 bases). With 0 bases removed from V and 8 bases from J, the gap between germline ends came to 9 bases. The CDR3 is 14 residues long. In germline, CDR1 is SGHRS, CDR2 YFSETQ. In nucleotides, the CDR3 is TGCGCCAGCAGCTTGGGACAGACTGATTCACCCCTCCACTCT. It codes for CASSLGQTDSPLHS.

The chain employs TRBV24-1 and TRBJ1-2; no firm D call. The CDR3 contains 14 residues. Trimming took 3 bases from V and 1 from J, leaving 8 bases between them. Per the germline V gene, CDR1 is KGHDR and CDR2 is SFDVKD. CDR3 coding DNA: TGTGCCACCAGTGATCCGTGGGGTAACTATGGCTACACCTTC. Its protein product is CATSDPWGNYGYTF.

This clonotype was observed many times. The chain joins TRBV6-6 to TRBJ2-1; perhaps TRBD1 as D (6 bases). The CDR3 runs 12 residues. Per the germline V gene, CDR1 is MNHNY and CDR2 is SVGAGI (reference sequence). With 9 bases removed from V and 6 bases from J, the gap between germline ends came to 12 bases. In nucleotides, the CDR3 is TGTGCCAGTGCGCAGGGGACCAATGAGCAGTTCTTC. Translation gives CASAQGTNEQFF.

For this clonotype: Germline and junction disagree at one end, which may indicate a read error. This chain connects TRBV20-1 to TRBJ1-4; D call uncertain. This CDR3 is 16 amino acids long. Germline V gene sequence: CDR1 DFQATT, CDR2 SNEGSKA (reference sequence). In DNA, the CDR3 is TGCAGTGCTAGAGATTATCGGGCAGCAACTAATGAAAAGCTGTTTTTT. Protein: CSARDYRAATNEKLFF.

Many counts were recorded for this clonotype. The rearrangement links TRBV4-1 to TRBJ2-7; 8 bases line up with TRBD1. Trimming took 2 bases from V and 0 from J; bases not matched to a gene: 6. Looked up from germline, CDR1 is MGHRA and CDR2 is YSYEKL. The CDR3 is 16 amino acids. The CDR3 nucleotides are TGCGCCAGCAGCCAAACGGACAGGGAGAGCTCCTACGAGCAGTACTTC. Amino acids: CASSQTDRESSYEQYF.

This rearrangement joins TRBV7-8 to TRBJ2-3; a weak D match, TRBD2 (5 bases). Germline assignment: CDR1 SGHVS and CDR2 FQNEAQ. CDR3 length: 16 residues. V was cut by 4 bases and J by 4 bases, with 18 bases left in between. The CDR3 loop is CASSSSLSGTADTQYF. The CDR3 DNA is TGTGCCAGCAGCTCGTCATTATCGGGAACAGCAGATACGCAGTATTTT.

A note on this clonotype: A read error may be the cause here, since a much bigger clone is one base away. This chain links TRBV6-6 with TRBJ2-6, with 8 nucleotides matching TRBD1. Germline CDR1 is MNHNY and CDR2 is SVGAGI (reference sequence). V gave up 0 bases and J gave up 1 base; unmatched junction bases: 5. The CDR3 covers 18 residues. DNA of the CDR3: TGTGCCAGCAGTTACTCCCCGGGACAGGAGTCTGGGGCCAACGTCCTGACTTTC. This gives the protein CASSYSPGQESGANVLTF.

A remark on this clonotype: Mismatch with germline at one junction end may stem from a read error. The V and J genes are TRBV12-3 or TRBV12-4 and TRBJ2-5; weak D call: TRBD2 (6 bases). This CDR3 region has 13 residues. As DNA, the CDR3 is TGTGCCGGCAGTTTCATGCCGGGGGAGACCCAGTATTTC. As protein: CAGSFMPGETQYF.

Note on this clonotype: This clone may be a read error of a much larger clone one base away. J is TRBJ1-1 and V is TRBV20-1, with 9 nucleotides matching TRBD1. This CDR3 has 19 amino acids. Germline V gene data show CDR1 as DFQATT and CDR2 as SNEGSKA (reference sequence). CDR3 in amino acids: CSAGDVQGARKVWNTEAFF. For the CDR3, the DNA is TGCAGTGCTGGAGATGTACAGGGGGCGCGGAAGGTATGGAACACTGAAGCTTTCTTT.

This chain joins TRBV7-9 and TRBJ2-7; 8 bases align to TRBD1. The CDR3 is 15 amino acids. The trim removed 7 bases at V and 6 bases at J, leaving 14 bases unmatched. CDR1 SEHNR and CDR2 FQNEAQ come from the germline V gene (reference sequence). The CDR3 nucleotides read TGTGCCAGCACCCCTGACAGGGGTAATGTTCGCGAGCAGTACTTC. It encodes CASTPDRGNVREQYF. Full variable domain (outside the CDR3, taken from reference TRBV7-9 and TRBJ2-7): DTGVSQNPRHKITKRGQNVTFRCDPISEHNRLYWYRQTLGQGPEFLTYFQNEAQLEKSRLLSDRFSAERPKGSFSTLEIQRTEQGDSAMYLCASTPDRGNVREQYFGPGTRLTVT.

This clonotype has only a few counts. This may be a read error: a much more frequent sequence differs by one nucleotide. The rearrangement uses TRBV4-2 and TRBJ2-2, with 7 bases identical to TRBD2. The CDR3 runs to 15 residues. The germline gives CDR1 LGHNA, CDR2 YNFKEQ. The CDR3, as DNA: TGTGCCAGCAGCCGCTTGGGGGAGGGAACCGGGAAGCTGTTTTTT. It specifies CASSRLGEGTGKLFF.

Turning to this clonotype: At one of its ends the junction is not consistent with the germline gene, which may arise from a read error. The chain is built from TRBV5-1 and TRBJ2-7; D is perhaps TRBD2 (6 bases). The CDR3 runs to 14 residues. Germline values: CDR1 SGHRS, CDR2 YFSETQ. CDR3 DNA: TGCCCCAGCAGCTTGGCCGGGGGAAGCTACGTGCAGTACTTC. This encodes CPSSLAGGSYVQYF.

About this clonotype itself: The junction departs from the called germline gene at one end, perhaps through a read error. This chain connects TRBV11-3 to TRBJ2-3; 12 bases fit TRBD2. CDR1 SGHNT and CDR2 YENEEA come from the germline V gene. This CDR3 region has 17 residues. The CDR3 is CASSPPLAGGSTDTQCF. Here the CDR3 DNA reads TGTGCCAGCAGCCCCCCCCTAGCGGGGGGGAGCACAGATACGCAGTGTTTT.

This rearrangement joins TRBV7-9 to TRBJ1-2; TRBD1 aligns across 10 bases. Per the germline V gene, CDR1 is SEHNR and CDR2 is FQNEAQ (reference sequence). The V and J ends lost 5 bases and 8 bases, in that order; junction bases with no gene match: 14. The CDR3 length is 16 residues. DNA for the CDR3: TGTGCCAGCAGCCGGACAGGGGGTACCGACGACGGAGGCTACACCTTC. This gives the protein CASSRTGGTDDGGYTF.

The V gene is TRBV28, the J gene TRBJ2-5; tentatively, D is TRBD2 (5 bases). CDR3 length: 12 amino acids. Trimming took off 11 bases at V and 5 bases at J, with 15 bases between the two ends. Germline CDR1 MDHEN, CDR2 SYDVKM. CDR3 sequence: CAGKKEVETQYF. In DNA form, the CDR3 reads TGTGCCGGCAAAAAGGAGGTGGAGACCCAGTACTTC.

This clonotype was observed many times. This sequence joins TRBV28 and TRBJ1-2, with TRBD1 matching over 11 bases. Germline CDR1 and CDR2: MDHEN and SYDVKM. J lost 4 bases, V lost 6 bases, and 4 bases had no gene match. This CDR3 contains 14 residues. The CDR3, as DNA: TGTGCCAGCAGAACCGGGACAGGGGGCTATGGCTACACCTTC. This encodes CASRTGTGGYGYTF.

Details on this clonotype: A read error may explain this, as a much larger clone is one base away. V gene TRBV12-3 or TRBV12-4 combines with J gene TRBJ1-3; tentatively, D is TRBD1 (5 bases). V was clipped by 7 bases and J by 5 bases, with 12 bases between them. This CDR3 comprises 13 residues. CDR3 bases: TGTGCCAGCACCCCCCAGGGTCGAAACACCATATATTTT. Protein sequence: CASTPQGRNTIYF.

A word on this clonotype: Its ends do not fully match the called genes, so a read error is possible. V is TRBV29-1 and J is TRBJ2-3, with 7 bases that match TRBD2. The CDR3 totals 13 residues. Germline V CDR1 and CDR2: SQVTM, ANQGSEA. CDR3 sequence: CSLTGTITDTQYF. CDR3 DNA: TGCAGCCTGACCGGGACTATCACAGATACACAGTATTTT.

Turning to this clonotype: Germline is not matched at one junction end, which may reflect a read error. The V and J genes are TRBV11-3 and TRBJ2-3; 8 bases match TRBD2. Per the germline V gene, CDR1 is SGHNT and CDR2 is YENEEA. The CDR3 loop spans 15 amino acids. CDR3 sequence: CASSAGTRGTDTQYF. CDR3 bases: TGCGCCAGCAGTGCCGGGACTAGAGGCACAGATACGCAGTATTTT.

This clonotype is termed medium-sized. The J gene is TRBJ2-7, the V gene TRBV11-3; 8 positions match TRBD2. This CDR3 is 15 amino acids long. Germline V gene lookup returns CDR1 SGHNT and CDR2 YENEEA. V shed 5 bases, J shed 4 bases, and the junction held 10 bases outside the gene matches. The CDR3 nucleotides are TGTGCCAGCAGCGGACCGGGACTAGGGGTTTACGAGCAGTACTTC. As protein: CASSGPGLGVYEQYF. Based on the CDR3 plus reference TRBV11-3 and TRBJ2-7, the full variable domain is EAGVVQSPRYKIIEKKQPVAFWCNPISGHNTLYWYLQNLGQGPELLIRYENEEAVDDSQLPKDRFSAERLKGVDSTLKIQPAELGDSAVYLCASSGPGLGVYEQYFGPGTRLTVT.

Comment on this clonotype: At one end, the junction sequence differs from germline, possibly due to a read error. CDR3 in amino acids: CVSSSGQGPETQYF. The CDR3 region has the DNA TGTGTCAGCAGTTCGGGACAGGGGCCAGAGACCCAGTACTTC. V and J are TRBV28 and TRBJ2-5, with TRBD1 matching over 10 bases. Germline V gene data show CDR1 as MDHEN and CDR2 as SYDVKM. The CDR3 is 14 amino acids. The variable domain in full, with the rest retrieved from reference TRBV28 and TRBJ2-5, is DVKVTQSSRYLVKRTGEKVFLECVQDMDHENMFWYRQDPGLGLRLIYFSYDVKMKEKGDIPEGYSVSREKKERFSLILESASTNQTSMYLCVSSSGQGPETQYFGPGTRLLVL.

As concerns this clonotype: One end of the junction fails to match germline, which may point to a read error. The CDR3 region is CAGSLLGQGGTDTLYF. CDR3 coding DNA: TGTGCCGGCAGCCTTCTAGGACAGGGCGGCACAGATACGCTGTATTTT. The rearrangement uses TRBV11-2 and TRBJ2-3; 8 nucleotides match TRBD1. There are 16 residues in the CDR3. Germline lookup yields CDR1 SGHAT and CDR2 FQNNGV.

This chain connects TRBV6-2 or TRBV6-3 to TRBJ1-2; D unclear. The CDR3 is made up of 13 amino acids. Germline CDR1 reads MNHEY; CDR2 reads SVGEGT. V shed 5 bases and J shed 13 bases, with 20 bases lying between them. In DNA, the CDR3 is TGTGCCAGCAGTGGCGACGGACCCTATGACTGCACCTTC. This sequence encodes CASSGDGPYDCTF.

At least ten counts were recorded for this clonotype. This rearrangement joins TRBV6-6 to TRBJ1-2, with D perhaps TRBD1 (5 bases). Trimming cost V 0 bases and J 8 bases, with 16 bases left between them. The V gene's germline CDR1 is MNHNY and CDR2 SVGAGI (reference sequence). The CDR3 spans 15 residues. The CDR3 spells CASSYSSGGMGGYTF. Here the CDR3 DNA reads TGTGCCAGCAGTTACTCGAGTGGGGGGATGGGCGGCTACACCTTC.

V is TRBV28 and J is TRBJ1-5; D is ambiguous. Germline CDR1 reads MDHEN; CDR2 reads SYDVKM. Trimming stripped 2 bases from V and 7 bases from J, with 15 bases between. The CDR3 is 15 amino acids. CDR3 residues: CASSLIAGGNQPQHF. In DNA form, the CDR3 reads TGTGCCAGCAGTTTAATAGCTGGTGGGAACCAGCCCCAGCATTTT.